Following are 32 T cell receptor beta chains from one sample sequenced in a study of blood T cell repertoires in COVID-19 (dated by TCRdb to 2019 to 2021). The library came from the immunoSEQ multiplex PCR assay. The immuneACCESS repertoire file appears here via TCRdb, limited to in-frame rearrangements. These files lack a portion of the clones; in checked studies, under half of the deficit traces to unresolved V genes, and the cause of the others is not known. The sample yields 130,000 to 150,000 clones; roughly 88% were counted once. The ten largest account for roughly 10% of the sample. The sequenced sample was peripheral blood. The receptors were sampled from a man aged 60-69 years with active or convalescent COVID-19.

V and J are TRBV30 and TRBJ1-4; 7 positions agree with TRBD1. Germline V gene data show CDR1 as GTSNPN and CDR2 as SVGIG (reference sequence). The CDR3 contains 14 residues. V dropped 3 bases and J dropped 3; count of bases not matched to a gene: 4. CDR3 DNA sequence: TGTGCCTGGAGGGGTGGGACAGCTAATGAAAAACTGTTTTTT. Encoded protein: CAWRGGTANEKLFF.

The rearrangement links TRBV5-4 to TRBJ1-5; D remains ambiguous. Germline assignment: CDR1 SGHNT and CDR2 YYREEE (reference sequence). This CDR3 contains 13 residues. Trimming removed 0 bases from V and 5 bases from J, with 6 bases in between. CDR3 sequence: CASSLVPDQPQHF. CDR3 coding DNA: TGTGCCAGCAGCTTGGTTCCGGATCAGCCCCAGCATTTT.

This chain joins TRBV11-3 and TRBJ2-5; no clear D. Germline-derived CDR1 and CDR2 are SGHNT and YENEEA. The V end lost 3 bases, the J end lost 9 bases, and 11 bases lay between the germline ends. The CDR3 extends over 12 amino acids. The CDR3 bases are TGTGCCAGCAGCTTCCGAGGTAAAGCCCAGTACTTC. Its translation: CASSFRGKAQYF.

The chain has TRBV5-1 and TRBJ2-1, with 9 bases that match TRBD2. The CDR3 length is 19 residues. Germline loops: CDR1 SGHRS, CDR2 YFSETQ. J lost 0 bases, V lost 0 bases, and 10 bases had no gene match. CDR3 sequence reads: CASSLGGGLALLSYNEQFF. The DNA for the CDR3 is TGCGCCAGCAGCTTGGGTGGGGGACTAGCTTTACTCTCCTACAATGAGCAGTTCTTC.

Only a few counts were recorded for this clone. The gene calls are TRBV6-5 and TRBJ1-5; no clear D gene. Germline V gene data show CDR1 as MNHEY and CDR2 as SVGAGI. Trimming took off 5 bases at V and 7 bases at J, with 15 bases between the two ends. This CDR3 has 14 residues. CDR3 sequence: CASSRGSNTQPQHF. The CDR3 coding sequence is TGTGCCAGCAGTCGGGGATCAAATACGCAGCCCCAGCATTTT.

The chain employs TRBV6-2 or TRBV6-3 and TRBJ2-5, with D uncertain. CDR1 is MNHEY, CDR2 SVGEGT, per germline. The V end lost 0 bases, the J end lost 5 bases, and 4 bases lay between the germline ends. The CDR3 length is 12 residues. The CDR3 DNA reads as TGTGCCAGCAGTTACTCATCGGAGACCCAGTACTTC. Its protein is CASSYSSETQYF.

This rearrangement joins TRBV2 to TRBJ1-1; 9 bases match TRBD1. Trimming at V came to 6 bases and at J to 5 bases, leaving 10 bases not matched to a gene. CDR3 size: 15 residues. CDR1 SNHLY and CDR2 FYNNEI come from the germline V gene. CDR3 nucleotide sequence: TGTGCCAGCAGAGCAATACAGGGGGCGAGGACTGAAGCTTTCTTT. Protein: CASRAIQGARTEAFF.

This chain uses TRBV9 with TRBJ1-2, with a weak D call TRBD1 (6 bases). The V end lost 0 bases, the J end lost 2 bases, and 11 bases lay between the germline ends. The CDR3 runs to 15 residues. Germline V gene data show CDR1 as SGDLS and CDR2 as YYNGEE. CDR3 in DNA: TGTGCCAGCAGCGTAGGACAGGACTGGAACTATGGCTACACCTTC. Its protein is CASSVGQDWNYGYTF.

CDR3 in amino acids: CASSLDRPADQETQYF. The CDR3 nucleotides read TGTGCCAGCAGCTTAGATCGCCCTGCGGACCAAGAGACCCAGTACTTC. The rearrangement joins TRBV11-3 to TRBJ2-5; unclear D gene. CDR3 length: 16 residues. Germline CDR1 and CDR2: SGHNT and YENEEA. V was trimmed by 0 bases and J by 0 bases, leaving 11 bases between them.

The rearrangement uses TRBV6-1 and TRBJ2-2, with D maybe TRBD1 (5 bases). The CDR3 totals 15 residues. CDR1 is MNHNS and CDR2 is SASEGT in the germline V gene. V shed 2 bases and J shed 3 bases, with 10 bases lying between them. For the CDR3, the DNA is TGTGCCAGCAGTGAATTTGGGGCTTACACCGGGGAGCTGTTTTTT. As protein: CASSEFGAYTGELFF.

The chain employs TRBV29-1 and TRBJ1-2; 8 bases align to TRBD1. J was trimmed by 4 bases and V by 6 bases; bases with no gene match: 7. Germline V lookup: CDR1 SQVTM, CDR2 ANQGSEA. The CDR3 length is 13 residues. CDR3 sequence (DNA): TGCAGCGTGGATAAGGGACAGGCCTATGGCTACACCTTC. Amino acid sequence: CSVDKGQAYGYTF. Complete variable domain (other parts from reference TRBV29-1 and TRBJ1-2): SAVISQKPSRDICQRGTSLTIQCQVDSQVTMMFWYRQQPGQSLTLIATANQGSEATYESGFVIDKFPISRPNLTFSTLTVSNMSPEDSSIYLCSVDKGQAYGYTFGSGTRLTVV.

The chain recombines TRBV6-4 with TRBJ2-7, with 8 bases identical to TRBD2. V dropped 4 bases and J dropped 4; count of bases not matched to a gene: 12. The germline CDR1 and CDR2 sequences are MRHNA and SNTAGT. The CDR3 length is 16 residues. The CDR3 DNA follows: TGTGCCAGCAGTGTTCGGTGCTGTAGCGGGACTTACGAGCAGTACGTC. Translated: CASSVRCCSGTYEQYV.

The rearrangement joins TRBV7-6 to TRBJ2-5; 9 bases match TRBD1. This CDR3 contains 18 residues. Per germline, CDR1 SGHVS and CDR2 FNYEAQ. V shed 5 bases and J 5 bases; nucleotides not matched to a gene: 18. CDR3 region: CASSALATEDRGFETQYF. DNA for the CDR3: TGTGCCAGCAGCGCCCTAGCTACCGAGGACAGGGGTTTTGAGACCCAGTACTTC. Together with reference TRBV7-6 and TRBJ2-5, the CDR3 gives the full variable domain: GAGVSQSPRYKVTKRGQDVALRCDPISGHVSLYWYRQALGQGPEFLTYFNYEAQQDKSGLPNDRFSAERPEGSISTLTIQRTEQRDSAMYRCASSALATEDRGFETQYFGPGTRLLVL.

The gene calls are TRBV5-6 and TRBJ1-2; 7 bases line up with TRBD1. This CDR3 spans 15 amino acids. The germline CDR1 and CDR2 sequences are SGHDT and YYEEEE. The junction had 5 bases not matched to a gene; V was cut back by 0 bases and J by 3 bases. The CDR3 region is CASSLDGQAYYGYTF. The CDR3 nucleotides read TGTGCCAGCAGCTTGGATGGACAGGCCTACTATGGCTACACCTTC.

Here the CDR3 reads CASSKTSGGGDEQFF. CDR3 DNA sequence: TGTGCCAGCAGCAAGACTAGCGGGGGTGGCGATGAGCAGTTCTTC. The rearrangement links TRBV6-4 to TRBJ2-1, with TRBD2 matching over 12 bases. The CDR3 has 15 residues. Germline CDR1 reads MRHNA; CDR2 reads SNTAGT. V lost 6 bases and J lost 8; bases outside the gene matches: 8.

The J gene is TRBJ2-7, the V gene TRBV5-4; possibly TRBD1 for D (6 bases). The CDR3 totals 13 residues. V was cut by 1 base and J by 6 bases, with 11 bases left in between. CDR1 SGHNT and CDR2 YYREEE come from the germline V gene (reference sequence). CDR3: CASSLKGVGEQYF. CDR3 DNA sequence: TGTGCCAGCAGCTTGAAGGGGGTAGGCGAGCAGTACTTC.

The rearrangement uses TRBV2 and TRBJ2-2, with D maybe TRBD1 (5 bases). Per the germline V gene, CDR1 is SNHLY and CDR2 is FYNNEI. Trimming took off 6 bases at V and 7 bases at J, with 15 bases between the two ends. The CDR3 runs 14 residues. CDR3 sequence: CASRRLGADGELFF. The CDR3 region has the DNA TGTGCCAGCAGGAGGTTAGGGGCGGACGGGGAGCTGTTTTTT. The variable domain in full, completed from reference TRBV2 and TRBJ2-2, reads EPEVTQTPSHQVTQMGQEVILRCVPISNHLYFYWYRQILGQKVEFLVSFYNNEISEKSEIFDDQFSVERPDGSNFTLKIRSTKLEDSAMYFCASRRLGADGELFFGEGSRLTVL.

With regard to this clone: A read error may produce the germline difference seen at one junction end. The V call is TRBV19, the J call TRBJ1-2, with D maybe TRBD1 (5 bases). Germline assignment: CDR1 LNHDA and CDR2 SQIVND (reference sequence). The CDR3 runs to 15 residues. Written as DNA, the CDR3 is TGTGCCAGTAGTATAGGCCAGACAGCTCCTAAAGGCTACACTTTC. This sequence encodes CASSIGQTAPKGYTF.

The rearrangement links TRBV5-4 to TRBJ2-7, with D uncertain. V was clipped by 1 base and J by 0 bases, with 5 bases between them. The germline V gene has CDR1 SGHNT and CDR2 YYREEE (reference sequence). The CDR3 sequence is 13 residues long. As DNA, the CDR3 is TGTGCCAGCAGCTTGTCCCTCTCCTACGAGCAGTACTTC. As protein: CASSLSLSYEQYF.

The V call is TRBV5-6, the J call TRBJ2-1; D may be TRBD2 (5 bases). CDR3 length: 13 residues. The germline V gene encodes CDR1 SGHDT and CDR2 YYEEEE. Between the trimmed V and J ends, which lost 4 bases and 10 bases, there was a span of 15 bases. CDR3 protein: CASSPGPGYEQFF. The CDR3 DNA sequence: TGTGCCAGCAGCCCCGGCCCGGGGTACGAGCAGTTCTTC. Looking up the rest from reference TRBV5-6 and TRBJ2-1 gives the full variable domain: DAGVTQSPTHLIKTRGQQVTLRCSPKSGHDTVSWYQQALGQGPQFIFQYYEEEERQRGNFPDRFSGHQFPNYSSELNVNALLLGDSALYLCASSPGPGYEQFFGPGTRLTVL.

This clone showed up just a few times. The V gene is TRBV4-3, the J gene TRBJ1-1; TRBD1 aligns across 7 bases. J lost 8 bases, V lost 1 base, and 10 bases had no gene match. Germline CDR1 and CDR2: LGHNA and YSLEER. The CDR3 consists of 15 residues. CDR3 amino acids: CASSQVWTGRTEAFF. The CDR3 DNA is TGCGCCAGCAGCCAAGTTTGGACAGGCCGAACCGAAGCTTTCTTT.

The rearrangement joins TRBV27 to TRBJ1-1, with TRBD1 identical over 9 bases. This CDR3 contains 14 residues. Losses at the gene ends were 5 bases for V and 6 bases for J; bases not matched to a gene: 7. Germline V lookup: CDR1 MNHEY, CDR2 SMNVEV (reference sequence). CDR3 bases: TGTGCCAGCAGTAGAAACAGGGGGCTATCTGAAGCTTTCTTT. This sequence encodes CASSRNRGLSEAFF.

This clone has only one observation. The chain employs TRBV7-9 and TRBJ2-3; 7 bases are a match to TRBD1. Trimming at V came to 2 bases and at J to 3 bases, leaving 2 bases not matched to a gene. CDR1 is SEHNR and CDR2 is FQNEAQ in the germline V gene (reference sequence). The CDR3 has 14 amino acids. The DNA for the CDR3 is TGTGCCAGCAGCTTAAAGGGGGCGACAGATACGCAGTATTTT. Its protein product is CASSLKGATDTQYF.

The CDR3 here is CASSQDPGGYYEQYV. Here the CDR3 DNA reads TGCGCCAGCAGCCAAGATCCCGGGGGTTACTACGAGCAGTACGTC. The chain is built from TRBV4-1 and TRBJ2-7, with a tentative D call TRBD2 (6 bases). Germline CDR1 is MGHRA and CDR2 is YSYEKL. CDR3 length equals 15 residues. The V end lost 0 bases, the J end lost 3 bases, and 12 bases lay between the germline ends.

The V call is TRBV6-5, the J call TRBJ1-6, with 9 positions matching TRBD1. V dropped 6 bases and J dropped 9; count of bases not matched to a gene: 9. The germline V gene encodes CDR1 MNHEY and CDR2 SVGAGI. CDR3 size: 15 residues. The CDR3 is CASSHPGTGISPLHF. The CDR3 DNA follows: TGTGCCAGCAGCCACCCCGGGACAGGGATTTCACCCCTCCACTTT.

V and J are TRBV6-2 or TRBV6-3 and TRBJ2-6; the D gene is possibly TRBD1 (5 bases). CDR3 size: 17 residues. The germline CDR1 and CDR2 sequences are MNHEY and SVGEGT. V lost 3 bases and J 2 bases, leaving 14 bases between the germline ends. CDR3 DNA sequence: TGTGCCAGCAGTTATCCGTATAGGGGCCCTGGGGCCAACGTCCTGACTTTC. It specifies CASSYPYRGPGANVLTF.

This clone has only a few counts. This chain links TRBV5-1 with TRBJ2-1, with 15 bases identical to TRBD2. Per germline, CDR1 SGHRS and CDR2 YFSETQ. The CDR3 extends over 15 amino acids. V shed 4 bases and J 9 bases; nucleotides not matched to a gene: 5. Here the CDR3 reads CASSQGLAGGVEQFF. CDR3 coding DNA: TGCGCCAGCAGCCAAGGACTAGCGGGAGGGGTTGAGCAGTTCTTC.

The V gene is TRBV9, the J gene TRBJ2-3; maybe TRBD2 (5 bases). The CDR3 extends over 16 amino acids. Germline V gene sequence: CDR1 SGDLS, CDR2 YYNGEE. Between the trimmed V and J ends, which lost 4 bases and 4 bases, there was a span of 19 bases. In DNA form, the CDR3 reads TGTGCCAGCAGCCCGCCGGGGAAATCCCCCCCAGATACGCAGTATTTT. The encoded protein is CASSPPGKSPPDTQYF.

This chain joins TRBV30 and TRBJ1-4; a possible D gene is TRBD1 (5 bases). The CDR3 is made up of 13 amino acids. Per germline, CDR1 GTSNPN and CDR2 SVGIG (reference sequence). Trimming left V 4 bases short and J 7 bases short, with 13 bases between. In nucleotides, the CDR3 is TGTGCCTGGATAAGGCCGGGGGGTGAAAAACTGTTTTTT. Its protein product is CAWIRPGGEKLFF. The complete variable domain, with remaining parts taken from reference TRBV30 and TRBJ1-4, reads SQTIHQWPATLVQPVGSPLSLECTVEGTSNPNLYWYRQAAGRGLQLLFYSVGIGQISSEVPQNLSASRPQDRQFILSSKKLLLSDSGFYLCAWIRPGGEKLFFGSGTQLSVL.

The chain employs TRBV6-1 and TRBJ1-5; 8 bases agree with TRBD1. Losses at the gene ends were 6 bases for V and 6 bases for J; bases not matched to a gene: 10. From germline, CDR1 is MNHNS and CDR2 SASEGT. This CDR3 has 15 residues. The CDR3 bases are TGTGCCAGCAGGGGCCCAGGGGGCGCGGGTCAGCCCCAGCATTTT. Its translation is CASRGPGGAGQPQHF.

The chain carries TRBV5-1 and TRBJ2-1, with 8 bases fitting TRBD1. This CDR3 spans 14 amino acids. The germline gives CDR1 SGHRS, CDR2 YFSETQ. V gave up 0 bases and J gave up 10 bases; unmatched junction bases: 6. CDR3 DNA sequence: TGCGCCAGCAGCTTGGCGCAGGGGGCAGGGGAGCAGTTCTTC. Its protein product is CASSLAQGAGEQFF.

The chain uses TRBV7-2 and TRBJ1-2; perhaps TRBD1 as D (6 bases). Germline CDR1 and CDR2: SGHTA and FQGNSA. The CDR3 sequence is 14 residues long. Trimming stripped 3 bases from V and 7 bases from J, with 15 bases between. The CDR3 is CASSFNERTAGYTF. The CDR3 nucleotides read TGTGCCAGCAGCTTTAACGAGCGGACAGCTGGCTACACCTTC.